The sequence of this TCR beta chain was determined in a study of T-cell memory formation after mild COVID-19. Study outcomes and limitations: The study detected some responding clones in pre-infection memory, suggesting cross-reactive memory joined.

This clonotype has at least ten counts. Its antigen is as yet unknown. TCRdb used MiXCR to reprocess the 5' RACE reads, holding one entry per CDR3 protein. The repertoire holds about 35,000 distinct CDR3 sequences, with around a fifth as singletons. The source of this sequence is an adult who had mild COVID-19 (a few samples of this study predate the infection). Cell type and time point are not known. The sample taken for sequencing was PBMCs or a T cell subset sorted from them (not recorded which).

The CDR3 region is CASSQVVSLVDTDTQYF. CDR3 bases: TGCGCCAGCAGCCAAGTGGTCAGTCTGGTAGACACAGATACGCAGTATTTT. The chain couples TRBV4-1 to TRBJ2-3; no clear D. Germline V lookup: CDR1 MGHRA, CDR2 YSYEKL. The CDR3 runs to 17 residues. Trimming left V 1 base short and J 2 bases short, with 16 bases between.